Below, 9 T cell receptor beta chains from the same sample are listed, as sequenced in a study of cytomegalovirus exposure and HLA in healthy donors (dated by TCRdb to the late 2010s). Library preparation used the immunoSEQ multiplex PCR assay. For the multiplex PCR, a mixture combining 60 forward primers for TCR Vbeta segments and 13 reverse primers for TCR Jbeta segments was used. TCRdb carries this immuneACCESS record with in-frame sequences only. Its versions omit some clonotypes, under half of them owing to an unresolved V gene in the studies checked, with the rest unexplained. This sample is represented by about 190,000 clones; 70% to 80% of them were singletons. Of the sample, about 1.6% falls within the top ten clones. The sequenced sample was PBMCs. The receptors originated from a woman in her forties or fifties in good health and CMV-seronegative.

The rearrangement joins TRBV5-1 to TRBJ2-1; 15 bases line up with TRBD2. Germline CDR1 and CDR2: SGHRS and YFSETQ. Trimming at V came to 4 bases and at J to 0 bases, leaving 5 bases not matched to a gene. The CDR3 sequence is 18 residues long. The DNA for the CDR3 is TGCGCCAGCAGCCGGGGACTAGCGGGGGGCTCCTCCTACAATGAGCAGTTCTTC. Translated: CASSRGLAGGSSYNEQFF. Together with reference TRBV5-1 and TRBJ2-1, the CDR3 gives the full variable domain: KAGVTQTPRYLIKTRGQQVTLSCSPISGHRSVSWYQQTPGQGLQFLFEYFSETQRNKGNFPGRFSGRQFSNSRSEMNVSTLELGDSALYLCASSRGLAGGSSYNEQFFGPGTRLTVL.

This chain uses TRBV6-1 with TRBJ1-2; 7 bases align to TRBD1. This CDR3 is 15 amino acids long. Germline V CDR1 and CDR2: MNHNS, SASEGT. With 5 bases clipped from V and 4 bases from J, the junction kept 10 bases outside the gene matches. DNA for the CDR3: TGTGCCAGCAGTTTCCGGGACAGCGAAAGCTATGGCTACACCTTC. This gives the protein CASSFRDSESYGYTF.

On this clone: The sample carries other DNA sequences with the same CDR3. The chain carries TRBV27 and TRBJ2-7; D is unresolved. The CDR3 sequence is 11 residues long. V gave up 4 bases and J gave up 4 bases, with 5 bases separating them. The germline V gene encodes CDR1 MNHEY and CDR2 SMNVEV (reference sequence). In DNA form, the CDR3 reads TGTGCCAGCAGTTCATTGTACGAGCAGTACTTC. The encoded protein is CASSSLYEQYF.

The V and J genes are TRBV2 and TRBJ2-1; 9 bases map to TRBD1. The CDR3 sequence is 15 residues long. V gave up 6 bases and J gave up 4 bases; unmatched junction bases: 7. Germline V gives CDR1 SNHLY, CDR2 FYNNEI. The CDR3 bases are TGTGCCAGCAGGGCTAGACAGGGGGGGTACAATGAGCAGTTCTTC. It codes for CASRARQGGYNEQFF.

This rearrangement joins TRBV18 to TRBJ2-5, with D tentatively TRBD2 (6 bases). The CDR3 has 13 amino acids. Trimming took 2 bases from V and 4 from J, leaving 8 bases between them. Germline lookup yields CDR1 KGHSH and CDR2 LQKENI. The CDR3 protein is CASSPGGGETQYF. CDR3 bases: TGTGCCAGCTCACCAGGGGGAGGAGAGACCCAGTACTTC.

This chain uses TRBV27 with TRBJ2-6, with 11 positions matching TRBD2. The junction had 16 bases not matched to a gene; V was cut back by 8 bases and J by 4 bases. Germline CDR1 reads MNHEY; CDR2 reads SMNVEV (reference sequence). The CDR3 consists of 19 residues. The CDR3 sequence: CASLSIGTSGTRGANVLTF. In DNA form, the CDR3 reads TGTGCCAGCCTCTCCATCGGGACTAGCGGAACCCGCGGGGCCAACGTCCTGACTTTC. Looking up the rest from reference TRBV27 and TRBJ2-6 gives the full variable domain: EAQVTQNPRYLITVTGKKLTVTCSQNMNHEYMSWYRQDPGLGLRQIYYSMNVEVTDKGDVPEGYKVSRKEKRNFPLILESPSPNQTSLYFCASLSIGTSGTRGANVLTFGAGSRLTVL.

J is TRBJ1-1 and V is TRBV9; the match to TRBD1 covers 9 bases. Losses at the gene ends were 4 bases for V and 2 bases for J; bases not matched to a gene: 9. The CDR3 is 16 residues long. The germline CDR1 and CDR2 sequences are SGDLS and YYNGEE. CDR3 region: CASSTGDRAINTEAFF. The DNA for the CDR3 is TGTGCCAGCAGCACCGGGGACAGGGCCATAAACACTGAAGCTTTCTTT.

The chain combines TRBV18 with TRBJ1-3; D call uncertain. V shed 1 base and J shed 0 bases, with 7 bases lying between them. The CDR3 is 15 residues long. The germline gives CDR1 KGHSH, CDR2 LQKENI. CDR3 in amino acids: CASSPREASGNTIYF. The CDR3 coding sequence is TGTGCCAGCTCACCACGGGAGGCCTCTGGAAACACCATATATTTT.

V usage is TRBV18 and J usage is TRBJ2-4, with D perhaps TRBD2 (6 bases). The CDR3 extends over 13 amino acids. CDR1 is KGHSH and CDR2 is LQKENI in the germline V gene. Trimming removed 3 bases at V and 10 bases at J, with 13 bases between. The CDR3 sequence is CASSPGGRVIQYF. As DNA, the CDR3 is TGTGCCAGCTCACCGGGGGGAAGGGTTATTCAGTACTTC. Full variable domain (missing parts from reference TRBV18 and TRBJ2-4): NAGVMQNPRHLVRRRGQEARLRCSPMKGHSHVYWYRQLPEEGLKFMVYLQKENIIDESGMPKERFSAEFPKEGPSILRIQQVVRGDSAAYFCASSPGGRVIQYFGAGTRLSVL.